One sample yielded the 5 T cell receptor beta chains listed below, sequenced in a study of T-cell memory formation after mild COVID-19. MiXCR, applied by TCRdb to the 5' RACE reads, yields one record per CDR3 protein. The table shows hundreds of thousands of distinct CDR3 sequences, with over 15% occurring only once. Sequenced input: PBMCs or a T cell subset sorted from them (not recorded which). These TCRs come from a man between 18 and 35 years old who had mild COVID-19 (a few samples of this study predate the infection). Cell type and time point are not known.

The CDR3 here is CASTALTGATYEQYF. The CDR3 DNA sequence: TGTGCCAGCACCGCCCTGACAGGGGCGACCTACGAGCAGTACTTC. The V and J genes are TRBV7-2 and TRBJ2-7; 8 bases match TRBD1. The ends lost 7 bases at V and 2 bases at J; junction bases unmatched: 10. The CDR3 has 15 amino acids. Germline CDR1 reads SGHTA; CDR2 reads FQGNSA.

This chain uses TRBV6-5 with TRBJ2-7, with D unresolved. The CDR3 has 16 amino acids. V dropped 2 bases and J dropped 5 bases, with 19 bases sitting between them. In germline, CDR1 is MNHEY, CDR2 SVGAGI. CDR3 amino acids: CASSYTRSAPQHEQYV. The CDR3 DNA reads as TGTGCCAGCAGTTACACTCGAAGCGCTCCGCAACACGAGCAGTACGTC.

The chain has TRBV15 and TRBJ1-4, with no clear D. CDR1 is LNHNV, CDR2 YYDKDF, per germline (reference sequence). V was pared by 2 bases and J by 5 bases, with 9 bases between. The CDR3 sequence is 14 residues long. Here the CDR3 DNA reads TGTGCCACCAGCAGACAGAGCTACAATGAAAAACTGTTTTTT. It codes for CATSRQSYNEKLFF.

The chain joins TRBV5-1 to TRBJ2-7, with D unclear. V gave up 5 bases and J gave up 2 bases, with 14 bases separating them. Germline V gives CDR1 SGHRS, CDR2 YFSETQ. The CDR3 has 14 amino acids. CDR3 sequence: CASRRGDGAYEQYF. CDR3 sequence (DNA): TGCGCCAGCAGGCGTGGAGACGGTGCCTACGAGCAGTACTTC.

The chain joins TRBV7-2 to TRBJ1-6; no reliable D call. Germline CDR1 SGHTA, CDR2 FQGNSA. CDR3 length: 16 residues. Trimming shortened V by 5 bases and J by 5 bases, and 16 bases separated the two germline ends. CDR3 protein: CASSQESEENNSPLHF. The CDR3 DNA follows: TGTGCCAGCAGCCAGGAGTCCGAGGAAAATAATTCACCCCTCCACTTT.